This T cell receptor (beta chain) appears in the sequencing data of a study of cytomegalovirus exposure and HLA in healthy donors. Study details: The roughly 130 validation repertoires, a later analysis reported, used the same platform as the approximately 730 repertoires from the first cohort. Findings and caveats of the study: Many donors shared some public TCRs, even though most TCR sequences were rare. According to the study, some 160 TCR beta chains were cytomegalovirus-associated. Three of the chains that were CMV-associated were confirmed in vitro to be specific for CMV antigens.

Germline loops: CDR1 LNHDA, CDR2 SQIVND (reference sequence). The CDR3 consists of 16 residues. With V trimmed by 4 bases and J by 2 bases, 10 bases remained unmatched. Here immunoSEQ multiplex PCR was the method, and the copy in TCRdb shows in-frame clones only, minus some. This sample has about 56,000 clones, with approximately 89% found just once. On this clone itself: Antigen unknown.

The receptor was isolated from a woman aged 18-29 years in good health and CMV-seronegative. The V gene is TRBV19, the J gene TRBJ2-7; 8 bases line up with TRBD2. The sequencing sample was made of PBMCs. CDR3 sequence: CASSTREAGAPYEQYF. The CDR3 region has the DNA TGTGCCAGTAGTACAAGGGAAGCGGGAGCCCCCTACGAGCAGTACTTC.